The clone carrying this T cell receptor beta chain was seen more than once but under ten times. This sample is drawn from a study of blood T cell repertoires in COVID-19. Study summary: Acute and convalescent COVID-19 samples came from the United States, Italy and Spain.

Under the authors' procedure: Amplification of reference gene primers was used by the study to estimate nucleated cell counts. Data came from immunoSEQ multiplex PCR; TCRdb stores just in-frame clones and leaves some out. Clone size and the V and J calls come from that table; the DNA yielded D and trimming. Here the sample spans roughly 250,000 clones, approximately 84% being singletons. The CDR3 consists of 16 residues. The V and J ends lost 4 bases and 6 bases respectively, with 17 bases between them. From germline, CDR1 is SGHDT and CDR2 YYEEEE. The receptor comes from a human donor in a cohort sampled during active COVID-19. Sequences were obtained from peripheral blood. The chain carries TRBV5-6 and TRBJ1-6; possible D gene TRBD1, 6 bases. CDR3 DNA sequence: TGTGCCAGCAGCCGATCAGGGGCAAGGGGTAATTCACCCCTCCACTTT. It is translated as CASSRSGARGNSPLHF.